What follows are 13 T cell receptor beta chains derived from one specimen sequenced in a study of cytomegalovirus exposure and HLA in healthy donors (dated by TCRdb to 2016 to 2017). Receptor amplification or capture employed the immunoSEQ multiplex PCR assay. The multiplex PCR relied on a mix of 60 forward primers for TCR Vbeta segments and 13 reverse primers for TCR Jbeta segments. Imported from immuneACCESS, the table was reduced by TCRdb to in-frame sequences with V and J called. These copies leave out some clones; in studies compared against another copy, an unresolved V gene accounts for under half, and the cause of the remainder is not known. Here the sample has 150,000 or so clones; around 80% occur a single time. Roughly 2.1% of the sample comes from the top ten. Specimen: PBMCs. The receptors stem from a man aged 18 to 29 in good health and CMV-seronegative.

The chain couples TRBV5-1 to TRBJ1-2; 7 nucleotides agree with TRBD1. Germline lookup yields CDR1 SGHRS and CDR2 YFSETQ. Losses at the gene ends were 3 bases for V and 4 bases for J; bases not matched to a gene: 9. The CDR3 runs to 15 residues. In DNA, the CDR3 is TGCGCCAGCAGCTATACAGGGGCGAAGGGCTATGGCTACACCTTC. This translates into CASSYTGAKGYGYTF.

CDR3 loop: CASSWPGQGENEAFF. Here the CDR3 DNA reads TGTGCCAGCAGCTGGCCGGGACAGGGGGAAAATGAAGCTTTCTTT. The V gene is TRBV5-4, the J gene TRBJ1-1; TRBD1 matches 11 bases. Germline CDR1 is SGHNT and CDR2 is YYREEE (reference sequence). V shed 3 bases and J 7 bases; nucleotides not matched to a gene: 8. The CDR3 is 15 residues long.

This sequence joins TRBV28 and TRBJ1-2; possible D gene TRBD1, 6 bases. The V and J ends lost 5 bases and 7 bases respectively, with 20 bases between them. Germline V gene sequence: CDR1 MDHEN, CDR2 SYDVKM. The CDR3 totals 15 residues. CDR3 nucleotide sequence: TGTGCCAGCAGTGTTCCGCGACAGGAAATAGGTGGCTACACCTTC. Residues: CASSVPRQEIGGYTF.

The chain recombines TRBV19 with TRBJ1-5; tentatively, D is TRBD1 (5 bases). CDR3 length: 14 residues. V lost 5 bases to trimming and J lost 3 bases, with 11 bases between them. Germline values: CDR1 LNHDA, CDR2 SQIVND (reference sequence). The CDR3 DNA is TGTGCCAGTAGTTGGGGCGGGAACAATCAGCCCCAGCATTTT. Translating it yields CASSWGGNNQPQHF.

The V call is TRBV6-5, the J call TRBJ2-1, with D maybe TRBD2 (5 bases). Trimming removed 6 bases at V and 10 bases at J, with 19 bases between. The germline CDR1 and CDR2 sequences are MNHEY and SVGAGI. CDR3 length: 14 residues. CDR3: CASSQIPTNPEQFF. The CDR3 nucleotides read TGTGCCAGCAGCCAGATCCCGACTAACCCCGAGCAGTTCTTC.

The chain has TRBV11-1 and TRBJ2-5, with 7 nucleotides matching TRBD2. The V gene end was trimmed by 2 bases and the J gene end by 5 bases; junction bases not matched to a gene: 5. The CDR3 length is 14 residues. CDR1 and CDR2 (germline): SGHAT, FQDESV (reference sequence). In DNA form, the CDR3 reads TGTGCCAGCAGCTTACTGCGGGAGATGGAGACCCAGTACTTC. This codes for CASSLLREMETQYF.

This sequence joins TRBV19 and TRBJ1-1; possible D gene TRBD1, 5 bases. Germline values: CDR1 LNHDA, CDR2 SQIVND (reference sequence). Deletions cut 2 bases from V and 5 bases from J, with 12 bases between. This CDR3 comprises 14 residues. The CDR3 protein is CASSITGEGTEAFF. Here the CDR3 DNA reads TGTGCCAGTAGTATAACAGGAGAAGGTACTGAAGCTTTCTTT.

This clone was detected once. The chain combines TRBV28 with TRBJ1-2; D is unresolved. There are 13 residues in the CDR3. From germline, CDR1 is MDHEN and CDR2 SYDVKM. Trimming took 2 bases from V and 0 from J, leaving 4 bases between them. CDR3 bases: TGTGCCAGCAGTTTACCCGCTAACTATGGCTACACCTTC. Translated: CASSLPANYGYTF.

This sequence joins TRBV5-8 and TRBJ1-2; a possible D gene is TRBD1 (6 bases). Germline V gives CDR1 SGHTS, CDR2 YDEGEE. CDR3 length: 13 amino acids. Between the trimmed V and J ends, which lost 7 bases and 6 bases, there was a span of 16 bases. This chain's CDR3 is CASQGNLLDGYTF. The DNA of the CDR3 is TGTGCCAGCCAGGGGAATCTCCTGGATGGCTACACCTTC.

This chain links TRBV11-2 with TRBJ2-3; 7 bases map to TRBD2. The germline CDR1 and CDR2 sequences are SGHAT and FQNNGV. Trimming took 0 bases from V and 5 from J; bases not matched to a gene: 11. The CDR3 has 17 residues. The CDR3 DNA follows: TGTGCCAGCAGCTTAGATGGCGCTCGAGCGGGACTAGATACGCAGTATTTT. Amino acid sequence: CASSLDGARAGLDTQYF.

The CDR3 protein is CASSIGALGGTEAFF. The CDR3, as DNA: TGTGCCAGTAGTATCGGGGCTTTGGGGGGCACTGAAGCTTTCTTT. The chain carries TRBV19 and TRBJ1-1; D might be TRBD1 (5 bases). The V gene lost 3 bases and the J gene lost 4 bases, with 15 bases spanning the gap. CDR3 length: 15 amino acids. Germline values: CDR1 LNHDA, CDR2 SQIVND (reference sequence).

The J gene is TRBJ1-2, the V gene TRBV4-2; 10 bases are shared with TRBD1. CDR3 length: 16 residues. The germline CDR1 and CDR2 sequences are LGHNA and YNFKEQ. The V gene end was trimmed by 1 base and the J gene end by 8 bases; junction bases not matched to a gene: 10. CDR3 sequence: CASSQGQGTGDGGYTF. The CDR3 DNA reads as TGTGCCAGCAGCCAAGGACAAGGGACAGGGGACGGGGGCTACACCTTC.

This chain connects TRBV9 to TRBJ1-6; D is unclear. The germline gives CDR1 SGDLS, CDR2 YYNGEE. The CDR3 contains 15 residues. Deletions cut 3 bases from V and 6 bases from J, with 13 bases between. CDR3 in DNA: TGTGCCAGCAGCGAAGGAGGGAGGACTAATTCACCCCTCCACTTT. Encoded protein: CASSEGGRTNSPLHF.